This T cell receptor beta chain derives from a study of T cell changes during pregnancy in multiple sclerosis. The germline gives CDR1 SGHRS, CDR2 YFSETQ. There are 16 residues in the CDR3. V lost 4 bases, J lost 7 bases, and 12 bases stayed unmatched. Profiling relied on immunoSEQ multiplex PCR, and the TCRdb table lists in-frame clones only, not all of them. The sample shows 58,000 or so clones, about 89% of them seen only once. This chain connects TRBV5-1 to TRBJ2-2; 8 nucleotides align to TRBD1. Sequenced material: peripheral blood, taken after pregnancy. This TCR was recovered from a female donor with multiple sclerosis, enrolled in a pregnancy study. This CDR3 reads CASSLQTGAVNGELFF. DNA for the CDR3: TGCGCCAGCAGCCTCCAGACAGGGGCTGTGAACGGGGAGCTGTTTTTT.